One and the same sample provided the 29 T cell receptor beta chains below, sequenced in a study of blood T cells in healthy people across ages. With a J-beta primer mix and a sample-barcoded 5' primer, a second PCR ran about 7 to 12 cycles. One entry per CDR3 protein, called by TCRdb with MiXCR from the 5' RACE reads. The profile shows about 680,000 distinct CDR3 sequences, approximately 50% of them singletons. The sample consisted of blood. The receptors stem from a woman aged 55 to 70 in good health.

This sequence joins TRBV29-1 and TRBJ2-3; no clear D. Looked up from germline, CDR1 is SQVTM and CDR2 is ANQGSEA. The V end lost 4 bases, the J end lost 3 bases, and 14 bases lay between the germline ends. This CDR3 has 14 amino acids. CDR3 sequence: CSVVLSLGTDTQYF. For the CDR3, the DNA is TGCAGCGTTGTCCTCTCTCTAGGGACAGATACGCAGTATTTT.

The CDR3 loop reads CASSFRAGEQYF. As DNA, the CDR3 is TGCGCCAGCAGCTTCAGGGCCGGCGAGCAGTACTTC. V is TRBV5-1 and J is TRBJ2-7, with D possibly being TRBD1 (5 bases). V shed 2 bases and J shed 6 bases, with 9 bases lying between them. CDR3 length equals 12 residues. Germline loops: CDR1 SGHRS, CDR2 YFSETQ.

This sequence joins TRBV10-3 and TRBJ2-7, with unresolved D. V was trimmed by 2 bases and J by 4 bases, leaving 12 bases between them. In germline, CDR1 is ENHRY, CDR2 SYGVKD. The CDR3 is 14 amino acids. The CDR3, as DNA: TGTGCCATCAGTGAGGGTGGGAACCTATACGAGCAGTACTTC. This sequence encodes CAISEGGNLYEQYF.

This clonotype has more than one count but fewer than ten. The CDR3 region has the DNA TGTGCCAGCAGCCAAGGGTCAGCTAGTCCCTCCTACAATGAGCAGTTCTTC. Encoded protein: CASSQGSASPSYNEQFF. This chain links TRBV14 with TRBJ2-1; D is undetermined. Trimming stripped 1 base from V and 0 bases from J, with 13 bases between. This CDR3 contains 17 residues. Germline CDR1 reads SGHDN; CDR2 reads FVKESK.

V usage is TRBV2 and J usage is TRBJ2-1, with TRBD2 matching 11 bases. After removal of 4 bases from V and 8 bases from J, the junction contained 4 bases not matched to a gene. The CDR3 length is 14 residues. The germline V gene has CDR1 SNHLY and CDR2 FYNNEI. CDR3 protein: CASSVVLAGDEQFF. The CDR3 DNA is TGTGCCAGCAGTGTGGTACTAGCGGGAGATGAGCAGTTCTTC.

This clonotype was found once. The chain links TRBV6-6 to TRBJ1-4; no reliable D call. The CDR3 extends over 13 amino acids. Trimming took 7 bases from V and 7 from J, leaving 13 bases between them. Germline V gene sequence: CDR1 MNHNY, CDR2 SVGAGI (reference sequence). This CDR3 reads CASKVGPLEKLFF. Written as DNA, the CDR3 is TGTGCCAGCAAGGTTGGGCCACTTGAAAAACTGTTTTTT.

This clonotype occurred a few times. This CDR3 is CASSPRQGLDTEAFF. Here the CDR3 DNA reads TGTGCCAGCTCACCCAGACAGGGTTTGGACACTGAAGCTTTCTTT. This rearrangement joins TRBV18 to TRBJ1-1, with TRBD1 matching 7 bases. Germline-derived CDR1 and CDR2 are KGHSH and LQKENI. With V trimmed by 3 bases and J by 3 bases, 7 bases remained unmatched. This CDR3 region has 15 residues.

The chain recombines TRBV7-2 with TRBJ2-7, with D possibly being TRBD1 (5 bases). Trimming took 5 bases from V and 1 from J, leaving 12 bases between them. This CDR3 is 14 amino acids long. Germline V gene lookup returns CDR1 SGHTA and CDR2 FQGNSA. CDR3 bases: TGTGCCAGCAGCATCTTTAGGGGATCCTACGAGCAGTACTTC. Protein product: CASSIFRGSYEQYF.

The genes are TRBV5-1 and TRBJ1-1, with D possibly being TRBD1 (5 bases). V lost 4 bases, J lost 0 bases, and 10 bases lay in between. This CDR3 has 14 amino acids. Germline V gene lookup returns CDR1 SGHRS and CDR2 YFSETQ. DNA of the CDR3: TGCGCCAGCAGCGGGGACGGTCTGAACACTGAAGCTTTCTTT. The encoded protein is CASSGDGLNTEAFF.

The chain has TRBV5-1 and TRBJ2-7, with unresolved D. The CDR3 runs to 12 residues. Trimming took 5 bases from V and 7 from J, leaving 13 bases between them. Germline lookup yields CDR1 SGHRS and CDR2 YFSETQ. The CDR3 DNA sequence: TGCGCCAGCAGAGACCTGCTGGAAGAGCAGTACTTC. Its protein is CASRDLLEEQYF. Full variable domain (outside the CDR3, taken from reference TRBV5-1 and TRBJ2-7): KAGVTQTPRYLIKTRGQQVTLSCSPISGHRSVSWYQQTPGQGLQFLFEYFSETQRNKGNFPGRFSGRQFSNSRSEMNVSTLELGDSALYLCASRDLLEEQYFGPGTRLTVT.

This clonotype was seen a few times. The J gene is TRBJ2-3, the V gene TRBV29-1; TRBD2 matches 7 bases. Looked up from germline, CDR1 is SQVTM and CDR2 is ANQGSEA. There are 13 residues in the CDR3. Losses at the gene ends were 4 bases for V and 6 bases for J; bases not matched to a gene: 7. The CDR3 spells CSVGRTRSDTQYF. The CDR3 bases are TGCAGCGTTGGTCGGACTAGGAGCGATACGCAGTATTTT.

This clonotype was seen only a few times. The chain couples TRBV5-1 to TRBJ2-3; the match to TRBD2 covers 8 bases. Germline-derived CDR1 and CDR2 are SGHRS and YFSETQ. V gave up 0 bases and J gave up 8 bases; unmatched junction bases: 8. The CDR3 sequence is 15 residues long. This CDR3 reads CASSLGAGVAGTQYF. The DNA of the CDR3 is TGCGCCAGCAGCTTGGGAGCGGGAGTGGCGGGTACGCAGTATTTT.

CDR3 nucleotide sequence: TGTGCCAGCAGGTGGGACAGGGGCTACGAGCAGTACTTC. It translates to CASRWDRGYEQYF. V is TRBV7-9 and J is TRBJ2-4; 10 nucleotides align to TRBD1. The J call is uncertain, as TRBJ2-7 better fits the DNA end. The CDR3 covers 13 residues. Germline CDR1 reads SEHNR; CDR2 reads FQNEAQ (reference sequence).

This clonotype was seen only a few times. The chain has TRBV7-2 and TRBJ2-7, with 8 bases matching TRBD2. With V trimmed by 4 bases and J by 2 bases, 13 bases remained unmatched. Germline values: CDR1 SGHTA, CDR2 FQGNSA. The CDR3 covers 17 residues. CDR3 bases: TGTGCCAGCAGCTCCTCCGTGTGGAATAGCGGGACCTACGAGCAGTACTTC. This gives the protein CASSSSVWNSGTYEQYF.

The chain has TRBV19 and TRBJ2-5; tentatively, D is TRBD1 (7 bases). The assigned J gene may be wrong: the sequence end matches TRBJ2-7 better. The CDR3 spans 16 residues. Germline V gene sequence: CDR1 LNHDA, CDR2 SQIVND (reference sequence). The CDR3 sequence: CASSPGGTRGLYEQYF. In DNA form, the CDR3 reads TGTGCCAGTAGCCCAGGGGGGACAAGGGGACTCTACGAGCAGTACTTC.

The rearrangement uses TRBV20-1 and TRBJ2-3, with D maybe TRBD2 (5 bases). CDR3 length: 16 amino acids. V lost 0 bases and J 0 bases, leaving 13 bases between the germline ends. Germline CDR1 DFQATT, CDR2 SNEGSKA (reference sequence). The CDR3 loop reads CSARDGKRTSTDTQYF. DNA for the CDR3: TGCAGTGCTAGAGATGGGAAGCGGACCAGCACAGATACGCAGTATTTT.

This clonotype was picked up a small number of times. The V and J genes are TRBV6-5 and TRBJ2-1, with D tentatively TRBD2 (6 bases). Germline-derived CDR1 and CDR2 are MNHEY and SVGAGI. The CDR3 consists of 13 residues. V shed 6 bases and J shed 6 bases, with 12 bases lying between them. The CDR3 region is CASRRERVNEQFF. In DNA, the CDR3 is TGTGCCAGCAGAAGGGAGCGGGTCAATGAGCAGTTCTTC.

The J gene is TRBJ2-7, the V gene TRBV7-3, with 9 bases identical to TRBD2. J lost 7 bases, V lost 3 bases, and 13 bases had no gene match. Germline CDR1 and CDR2: SGHTA and FQGTGA. The CDR3 extends over 16 amino acids. The CDR3 DNA follows: TGTGCCAGCAGCTTCGCGGGAGGGGGGAGTTACAATGAGCAGTACTTC. As protein: CASSFAGGGSYNEQYF.

The chain employs TRBV18 and TRBJ2-7; 7 bases map to TRBD1. The junction had 4 bases not matched to a gene; V was cut back by 3 bases and J by 2 bases. Germline V gene lookup returns CDR1 KGHSH and CDR2 LQKENI. The CDR3 loop spans 14 amino acids. CDR3 amino acids: CASSPGQPAYEQYF. The CDR3 region has the DNA TGTGCCAGCTCACCGGGACAGCCGGCCTACGAGCAGTACTTC.

The chain has TRBV5-5 and TRBJ1-2, with D unclear. Trimming took off 4 bases at V and 5 bases at J, with 12 bases between the two ends. The CDR3 has 13 residues. The germline V gene encodes CDR1 SGHKS and CDR2 YYEKEE (reference sequence). CDR3 residues: CASSPDAGYGYTF. The CDR3 DNA reads as TGTGCCAGCAGCCCGGACGCAGGTTATGGCTACACCTTC.

The rearrangement joins TRBV7-3 to TRBJ1-5; D may be TRBD1 (5 bases). The V end lost 5 bases, the J end lost 8 bases, and 13 bases lay between the germline ends. The CDR3 has 13 residues. Germline CDR1 and CDR2: SGHTA and FQGTGA. Written as DNA, the CDR3 is TGTGCCAGCAGCCTTCTGGGGCTGAAGCCCCAGCATTTT. Protein: CASSLLGLKPQHF.

This clonotype was recorded a few times. This chain connects TRBV24-1 to TRBJ2-1; D is possibly TRBD2 (5 bases). V was cut by 9 bases and J by 8 bases, with 10 bases left in between. Germline lookup yields CDR1 KGHDR and CDR2 SFDVKD. The CDR3 length is 11 residues. The CDR3 region is CATRGMDEQFF. For the CDR3, the DNA is TGTGCCACCCGGGGTATGGATGAGCAGTTCTTC.

The V gene is TRBV2, the J gene TRBJ1-2, with a tentative D call TRBD1 (5 bases). V lost 6 bases to trimming and J lost 4 bases, with 15 bases between them. CDR3 length: 14 residues. Germline V CDR1 and CDR2: SNHLY, FYNNEI. CDR3 in DNA: TGTGCCAGCAGGGGGGTCGGGGCTGTCTATGGCTACACCTTC. Protein: CASRGVGAVYGYTF.

The J gene is TRBJ2-7, the V gene TRBV4-2; the match to TRBD1 covers 7 bases. Germline V gene sequence: CDR1 LGHNA, CDR2 YNFKEQ. The CDR3 runs to 16 residues. V shed 4 bases and J 1 base; nucleotides not matched to a gene: 10. The CDR3 region has the DNA TGTGCCAGCAGCCGAAAAGTTGGGACAGAATCCTACGAGCAGTACTTC. As protein: CASSRKVGTESYEQYF.

A word on this clonotype: Possible read error: a much larger clone is one base away. The chain recombines TRBV5-1 with TRBJ1-6; TRBD1 is a possible D gene (6 bases). This CDR3 region has 15 residues. CDR1 is SGHRS and CDR2 is YFSETQ in the germline V gene. CDR3 DNA sequence: TGCGGCAGCAGCGCCACAGGGTCGGCCAATTCACCCCTCCACTTT. It specifies CGSSATGSANSPLHF.

This clonotype has only one observation. The chain is built from TRBV7-2 and TRBJ2-1; TRBD1 matches 10 bases. The CDR3 runs to 16 residues. V was clipped by 3 bases and J by 9 bases; unmatched bases: 11. Germline values: CDR1 SGHTA, CDR2 FQGNSA. The CDR3 coding sequence is TGTGCCAGCAGCTTCTTGGGACAGGGGAGTATCAGTGAGCAGTTCTTC. Protein product: CASSFLGQGSISEQFF.

CDR3 amino acids: CASSPYSGSMAGELFF. CDR3 DNA sequence: TGTGCCAGCTCACCGTACAGCGGGAGTATGGCCGGGGAGCTGTTTTTT. The chain is built from TRBV18 and TRBJ2-2, with 8 bases that match TRBD2. V trimming: 3 bases; J trimming: 6 bases; junction bases outside the gene matches: 9. Looked up from germline, CDR1 is KGHSH and CDR2 is LQKENI. There are 16 residues in the CDR3.

The gene calls are TRBV6-2 or TRBV6-3 and TRBJ2-1; TRBD2 matches 7 bases. CDR3 length: 15 amino acids. CDR1 and CDR2 from the germline V gene are MNHEY and SVGEGT. Losses at the gene ends were 1 base for V and 5 bases for J; bases not matched to a gene: 5. CDR3 DNA: TGTGCCAGCAGTTACTTGGGCGGGGGAAACAATGAGCAGTTCTTC. This sequence encodes CASSYLGGGNNEQFF.

This clonotype was seen a few times. This chain links TRBV27 with TRBJ2-6; 8 bases map to TRBD1. The CDR3 runs to 16 residues. Germline V gene sequence: CDR1 MNHEY, CDR2 SMNVEV (reference sequence). With 5 bases clipped from V and 2 bases from J, the junction kept 5 bases outside the gene matches. The CDR3 DNA reads TGTGCCAGCAGTCCTCTGGACAGGGCTGGGGCCAACGTCCTGACTTTC. This sequence encodes CASSPLDRAGANVLTF.